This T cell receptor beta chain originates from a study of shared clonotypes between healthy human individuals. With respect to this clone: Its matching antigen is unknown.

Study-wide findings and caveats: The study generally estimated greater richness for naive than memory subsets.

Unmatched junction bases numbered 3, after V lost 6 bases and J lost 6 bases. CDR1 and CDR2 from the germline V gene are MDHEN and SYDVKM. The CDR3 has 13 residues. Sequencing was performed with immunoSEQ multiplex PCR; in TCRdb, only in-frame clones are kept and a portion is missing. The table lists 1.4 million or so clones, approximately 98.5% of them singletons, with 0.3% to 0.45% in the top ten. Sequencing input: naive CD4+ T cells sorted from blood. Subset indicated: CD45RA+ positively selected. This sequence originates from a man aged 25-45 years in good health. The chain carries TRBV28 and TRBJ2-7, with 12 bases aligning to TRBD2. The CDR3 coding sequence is TGTGCCAGCAGAAAGACTAGCGGGAGCGAGCAGTACTTC. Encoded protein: CASRKTSGSEQYF.